These 28 T cell receptor beta chains came from one sample sequenced in a study of blood T cells in healthy people across ages. A sample-barcoded 5' primer and a J-beta primer mix were used in a second PCR of roughly 7 to 12 cycles. TCRdb ran MiXCR on the 5' RACE reads and lists one entry per CDR3 protein. The sample consists of 550,000 to 650,000 distinct CDR3 sequences, under 30% of them appearing once. Material: blood. The receptor source for this set is a woman over 75 in good health.

This chain joins TRBV9 and TRBJ2-7; no firm D call. The CDR3 covers 12 residues. Per the germline V gene, CDR1 is SGDLS and CDR2 is YYNGEE. V was cut by 7 bases and J by 2 bases, with 10 bases left in between. DNA for the CDR3: TGTGCCAGCGGCGCTGGACCCTACGAGCAGTACTTC. Its translation: CASGAGPYEQYF.

This clonotype was found many times. The chain uses TRBV14 and TRBJ2-7; 14 bases align to TRBD2. CDR3 length: 15 residues. V gave up 4 bases and J gave up 7 bases; unmatched junction bases: 6. Germline lookup yields CDR1 SGHDN and CDR2 FVKESK. The CDR3 nucleotides are TGTGCCAGCAGCCGGGGACTAGCGGGGGCGAGGGAGCAGTACTTC. It yields the protein CASSRGLAGAREQYF.

The table lists this clonotype with many counts. The chain couples TRBV20-1 to TRBJ2-5; D gene ambiguous. Trimming stripped 1 base from V and 7 bases from J, with 13 bases between. The germline V gene encodes CDR1 DFQATT and CDR2 SNEGSKA (reference sequence). The CDR3 has 13 amino acids. The CDR3: CSARVGESWTQYF. The DNA for the CDR3 is TGCAGTGCTAGAGTAGGAGAAAGTTGGACCCAGTACTTC.

This clonotype was recorded many times. The chain has TRBV4-1 and TRBJ2-3; tentative D call: TRBD2 (6 bases). V lost 0 bases to trimming and J lost 0 bases, with 7 bases between them. Per the germline V gene, CDR1 is MGHRA and CDR2 is YSYEKL. This CDR3 is 15 amino acids long. CDR3: CASSQDRGSTDTQYF. CDR3 nucleotide sequence: TGCGCCAGCAGCCAAGATCGGGGGAGCACAGATACGCAGTATTTT.

This clonotype was found a few times. V is TRBV6-1 and J is TRBJ1-1; TRBD1 aligns across 10 bases. The J segment lost 3 bases and the V segment lost 4 bases, leaving 2 bases of the junction unmatched. The CDR3 has 14 residues. Germline V CDR1 and CDR2: MNHNS, SASEGT. The CDR3 here is CASSVTGGYTEAFF. DNA of the CDR3: TGTGCCAGCAGTGTGACAGGGGGCTACACTGAAGCTTTCTTT.

The chain carries TRBV11-1 and TRBJ1-1; 8 bases align to TRBD1. Germline CDR1 is SGHAT and CDR2 is FQDESV (reference sequence). This CDR3 has 16 residues. Losses at the gene ends were 2 bases for V and 0 bases for J; bases not matched to a gene: 5. The CDR3 DNA reads TGTGCCAGCAGCTTAACCCAGGGGGCAGTGAACACTGAAGCTTTCTTT. Translated, it gives CASSLTQGAVNTEAFF.

This clonotype was picked up many times. A much more abundant neighbour one base away suggests this may be a read error. The chain recombines TRBV5-1 with TRBJ2-5; 13 bases are a match to TRBD2. CDR3 length: 16 amino acids. CDR1 and CDR2 (germline): SGHRS, YFSETQ. Germline trimming cut 4 bases from V and 11 bases from J; bases unmatched to any gene: 14. CDR3 residues: CASSVTSGGAYNEQYF. The CDR3 DNA sequence: TGCGCCAGCAGCGTTACTAGCGGGGGGGCCTACAATGAGCAGTACTTC.

The chain is built from TRBV30 and TRBJ2-2; D remains unclear. The CDR3 has 14 residues. Germline V gene data show CDR1 as GTSNPN and CDR2 as SVGIG (reference sequence). Between the trimmed V and J ends, which lost 5 bases and 6 bases, there was a span of 16 bases. The CDR3 loop is CAWRPGMWAGELFF. The CDR3 region has the DNA TGTGCCTGGCGGCCGGGCATGTGGGCCGGGGAGCTGTTTTTT.

In this sample, this clonotype turned up many times. The gene calls are TRBV2 and TRBJ2-7, with 12 positions matching TRBD1. Germline trimming cut 6 bases from V and 4 bases from J; bases unmatched to any gene: 19. Germline V CDR1 and CDR2: SNHLY, FYNNEI. The CDR3 consists of 19 residues. The CDR3 reads CASSPTGTGGARRAYEQYF. In nucleotides, the CDR3 is TGTGCCAGCAGCCCTACCGGGACAGGGGGCGCGCGGAGGGCTTACGAGCAGTACTTC.

This clonotype was seen at least ten times. The CDR3: CATSRRIDYEQYF. CDR3 coding DNA: TGTGCCACCAGCCGAAGGATAGACTACGAGCAGTACTTC. The rearrangement links TRBV15 to TRBJ2-7; no clear D gene. The germline gives CDR1 LNHNV, CDR2 YYDKDF (reference sequence). Trimming took off 5 bases at V and 3 bases at J, with 11 bases between the two ends. The CDR3 is 13 residues long. Filled out from reference TRBV15 and TRBJ2-7, the complete variable domain reads DAMVIQNPRYQVTQFGKPVTLSCSQTLNHNVMYWYQQKSSQAPKLLFHYYDKDFNNEADTPDNFQSRRPNTSFCFLDIRSPGLGDTAMYLCATSRRIDYEQYFGPGTRLTVT.

There are a few counts of this clonotype. This clone may be a read error of a much larger clone one base away. The chain joins TRBV6-5 to TRBJ2-1, with D perhaps matching TRBD1 (6 bases). The J call may not be correct, given that the DNA end is closer to TRBJ2-7. The length of the CDR3 is 14 residues. Germline-derived CDR1 and CDR2 are MNHEY and SVGAGI. CDR3 amino acids: CASSPQGTYNEQYF. The CDR3 coding sequence is TGTGCCAGCAGCCCACAGGGTACTTACAATGAGCAGTACTTC.

The chain has TRBV6-2 or TRBV6-3 and TRBJ2-1; no clear D. The CDR3 has 16 residues. Germline V gene data show CDR1 as MNHEY and CDR2 as SVGEGT. The ends were cut back, 6 bases at V and 7 bases at J, with 22 bases in the middle. The CDR3 is CASSPGRASTGNEQFF. The CDR3, as DNA: TGTGCCAGCAGCCCAGGTCGAGCGTCTACTGGGAATGAGCAGTTCTTC.

This clonotype was observed at least ten times. The chain joins TRBV5-1 to TRBJ2-3; D call uncertain. Trimming took off 4 bases at V and 2 bases at J, with 14 bases between the two ends. This CDR3 comprises 15 residues. Germline V CDR1 and CDR2: SGHRS, YFSETQ. CDR3 in amino acids: CASSVLGGPTDTQYF. CDR3 nucleotides: TGCGCCAGCAGCGTCCTTGGCGGCCCCACAGATACGCAGTATTTT.

The V call is TRBV6-5, the J call TRBJ1-4; a weak D match, TRBD1 (5 bases). The CDR3 totals 14 residues. Germline CDR1 reads MNHEY; CDR2 reads SVGAGI. The ends were cut back, 8 bases at V and 7 bases at J, with 17 bases in the middle. DNA for the CDR3: TGTGCCAGCGGCCTTACAGGTGGTAGTGAAAAACTGTTTTTT. Translation gives CASGLTGGSEKLFF.

This chain uses TRBV20-1 with TRBJ1-4; 8 bases fit TRBD1. Germline V lookup: CDR1 DFQATT, CDR2 SNEGSKA (reference sequence). V shed 3 bases, J shed 8 bases, and the junction held 5 bases outside the gene matches. The CDR3 runs 13 residues. CDR3 sequence (DNA): TGCAGTGCTAGCGACCAGGGGGCGGAAAAACTGTTTTTT. The encoded protein is CSASDQGAEKLFF.

This clonotype was observed a few times. The V and J genes are TRBV2 and TRBJ1-5; 10 bases map to TRBD1. The CDR3 totals 12 residues. Trimming removed 6 bases from V and 7 bases from J; junction bases left unmatched: 0. Germline V lookup: CDR1 SNHLY, CDR2 FYNNEI. DNA of the CDR3: TGTGCCAGCAGGGACAGGGGGCAGCCCCAGCATTTT. Its protein is CASRDRGQPQHF.

The V gene is TRBV27, the J gene TRBJ2-5; TRBD1 is a possible D gene (6 bases). The CDR3 contains 12 residues. V lost 2 bases and J lost 11, with 12 bases in between. CDR1 and CDR2 from the germline V gene are MNHEY and SMNVEV (reference sequence). The CDR3 bases are TGTGCCAGCAGTTTAAGGGGGAATGGGCAGTACTTC. It encodes CASSLRGNGQYF.

The chain combines TRBV5-1 with TRBJ2-3; 8 bases line up with TRBD2. The germline gives CDR1 SGHRS, CDR2 YFSETQ. V shed 3 bases and J 0 bases; nucleotides not matched to a gene: 3. This CDR3 has 15 residues. CDR3 coding DNA: TGCGCCAGCAGCTCCGGGGGGGGGAGCACAGATACGCAGTATTTT. Protein sequence: CASSSGGGSTDTQYF. Full variable domain (missing parts from reference TRBV5-1 and TRBJ2-3): KAGVTQTPRYLIKTRGQQVTLSCSPISGHRSVSWYQQTPGQGLQFLFEYFSETQRNKGNFPGRFSGRQFSNSRSEMNVSTLELGDSALYLCASSSGGGSTDTQYFGPGTRLTVL.

This clonotype was recorded a few times. The chain has TRBV5-1 and TRBJ1-1, with D perhaps matching TRBD1 (6 bases). Trimming removed 3 bases from V and 4 bases from J, with 16 bases in between. The CDR3 runs 15 residues. Germline lookup yields CDR1 SGHRS and CDR2 YFSETQ. The DNA of the CDR3 is TGCGCCAGCAGCTGGGACGGAGGGACACGCACTGAAGCTTTCTTT. Translating gives CASSWDGGTRTEAFF.

V usage is TRBV20-1 and J usage is TRBJ2-7; 9 positions match TRBD1. Per germline, CDR1 DFQATT and CDR2 SNEGSKA (reference sequence). The CDR3 sequence is 14 residues long. V gave up 6 bases and J gave up 2 bases; unmatched junction bases: 8. The CDR3 reads CSALWTGATYEQYF. In nucleotides, the CDR3 is TGCAGTGCCCTCTGGACAGGGGCGACCTACGAGCAGTACTTC.

About this clonotype: At one of its ends the junction is not consistent with the germline gene, which may arise from a read error. The genes are TRBV20-1 and TRBJ2-1, with D possibly TRBD2 on 7 matching bases. This CDR3 spans 13 amino acids. Germline V gives CDR1 DFQATT, CDR2 SNEGSKA (reference sequence). The CDR3 protein is CSAKGGTSNERFF. The CDR3 nucleotides are TGCAGTGCCAAGGGGGGGACCTCTAATGAGCGGTTCTTC.

This clonotype has at least ten counts. The chain carries TRBV20-1 and TRBJ2-7; 7 positions match TRBD2. The germline gives CDR1 DFQATT, CDR2 SNEGSKA (reference sequence). V lost 3 bases, J lost 2 bases, and 10 bases stayed unmatched. The CDR3 loop spans 15 amino acids. CDR3 in amino acids: CSASGLAAPTYEQYF. The DNA of the CDR3 is TGCAGTGCTAGCGGGCTAGCGGCACCTACCTACGAGCAGTACTTC.

The chain has TRBV20-1 and TRBJ2-7, with 7 bases identical to TRBD2. The V gene's germline CDR1 is DFQATT and CDR2 SNEGSKA (reference sequence). CDR3 length equals 15 residues. Trimming at V came to 5 bases and at J to 3 bases, leaving 13 bases not matched to a gene. In nucleotides, the CDR3 is TGCAGTGCTGTCCCCCTAACTAGCGCTCTCTACGAGCAGTACTTC. This gives the protein CSAVPLTSALYEQYF.

On this clonotype itself: This clone may be a read error of a much larger clone one base away. The V gene is TRBV3-1, the J gene TRBJ2-5; D may be TRBD1 (6 bases). Per germline, CDR1 LGHDT and CDR2 YNNKEL (reference sequence). The CDR3 is made up of 14 amino acids. The CDR3 reads CASSEGDIQETPYF. DNA for the CDR3: TGTGCCAGCAGCGAGGGGGACATCCAAGAGACCCCGTACTTC.

This clonotype has a handful of counts. The rearrangement links TRBV6-1 to TRBJ1-2, with TRBD1 matching over 7 bases. J was trimmed by 9 bases and V by 11 bases; bases with no gene match: 9. CDR1 and CDR2 from the germline V gene are MNHNS and SASEGT. This CDR3 has 11 amino acids. This CDR3 reads CALQGGESYTF. The CDR3, as DNA: TGTGCCCTCCAGGGGGGGGAGAGCTACACCTTC.

This clonotype was observed at least ten times. V gene TRBV9 combines with J gene TRBJ2-3; no definite D call. The CDR3 is made up of 14 amino acids. Germline lookup yields CDR1 SGDLS and CDR2 YYNGEE. V was trimmed by 2 bases and J by 0 bases, leaving 7 bases between them. The CDR3 DNA reads as TGTGCCAGCAGCGTGGGTTATAGCACAGATACGCAGTATTTT. Protein sequence: CASSVGYSTDTQYF.

The gene calls are TRBV5-4 and TRBJ1-4, with 8 bases identical to TRBD1. The length of the CDR3 is 14 residues. The V segment lost 4 bases and the J segment 4 bases; nucleotides outside the gene matches: 3. The germline gives CDR1 SGHNT, CDR2 YYREEE (reference sequence). CDR3: CASSPTGDNEKLFF. DNA of the CDR3: TGTGCCAGCAGCCCGACAGGGGATAATGAAAAACTGTTTTTT.

This clonotype was seen a few times. This chain joins TRBV6-1 and TRBJ2-2; weak D call: TRBD2 (6 bases). The CDR3 extends over 14 amino acids. Germline V gene lookup returns CDR1 MNHNS and CDR2 SASEGT. Trimming left V 7 bases short and J 1 base short, with 10 bases between. The CDR3 loop is CASKEGLNTGELFF. The CDR3 nucleotides are TGTGCCAGCAAGGAGGGATTGAACACCGGGGAGCTGTTTTTT.